The 21 T cell receptor beta chains below come from one sample, sequenced in a study of blood T cell repertoires in COVID-19. Profiled with immunoSEQ multiplex PCR; TCRdb holds only in-frame clones, not every one. The table shows roughly 450,000 clones, with roughly 87% occurring only once. Sequenced: PBMCs or T cells enriched from blood (not recorded which). All receptors come from a man aged 18 to 29 who had recovered from COVID-19.

This clone was seen a single time. The chain combines TRBV4-1 with TRBJ1-2; the D gene is possibly TRBD1 (6 bases). There are 16 residues in the CDR3. The germline CDR1 and CDR2 sequences are MGHRA and YSYEKL. V was pared by 2 bases and J by 0 bases, with 13 bases between. For the CDR3, the DNA is TGCGCCAGCAGCCAATACGCCGGACAGACTAACTATGGCTACACCTTC. This encodes CASSQYAGQTNYGYTF.

This rearrangement joins TRBV7-9 to TRBJ2-2; D remains ambiguous. CDR1 is SEHNR, CDR2 FQNEAQ, per germline (reference sequence). Deletions cut 2 bases from V and 3 bases from J, with 7 bases between. This CDR3 is 14 amino acids long. CDR3 nucleotide sequence: TGTGCCAGCAGCTTAACCAGCGACACCGGGGAGCTGTTTTTT. As protein: CASSLTSDTGELFF.

This chain uses TRBV7-9 with TRBJ1-1; D not certain. The germline V and J ends were trimmed by 1 base and 0 bases, with 9 bases remaining between them. This CDR3 spans 15 amino acids. From germline, CDR1 is SEHNR and CDR2 FQNEAQ (reference sequence). CDR3 amino acids: CASSLDLYVNTEAFF. The CDR3 DNA reads TGTGCCAGCAGCTTAGATCTCTATGTGAACACTGAAGCTTTCTTT.

V is TRBV15 and J is TRBJ1-5; the match to TRBD1 covers 7 bases. The CDR3 sequence is 15 residues long. J lost 3 bases, V lost 4 bases, and 6 bases had no gene match. Germline loops: CDR1 LNHNV, CDR2 YYDKDF (reference sequence). DNA of the CDR3: TGTGCCACCAGCAAAGGGACAGTTAACAATCAGCCCCAGCATTTT. It translates to CATSKGTVNNQPQHF.

This rearrangement joins TRBV10-3 to TRBJ2-5, with D maybe TRBD1 (5 bases). This CDR3 comprises 15 residues. CDR1 is ENHRY, CDR2 SYGVKD, per germline. The V end was cut by 0 bases, the J end by 3 bases, with 11 bases between. The CDR3 DNA follows: TGTGCCATCAGTGAGTCATCCCCCAGGGAAGAGACCCAGTACTTC. This encodes CAISESSPREETQYF.

The V gene is TRBV11-2, the J gene TRBJ1-4, with 7 nucleotides matching TRBD1. Unmatched junction bases numbered 14, after V lost 5 bases and J lost 11 bases. The CDR3 is 15 amino acids. Germline lookup yields CDR1 SGHAT and CDR2 FQNNGV. The CDR3 sequence is CASSPFGGGGGKLFF. As DNA, the CDR3 is TGTGCCAGCAGCCCTTTTGGAGGGGGCGGGGGGAAACTGTTTTTT.

The genes are TRBV7-3 and TRBJ2-1; 9 bases map to TRBD2. This CDR3 spans 14 amino acids. Germline V gives CDR1 SGHTA, CDR2 FQGTGA. With 6 bases clipped from V and 4 bases from J, the junction kept 4 bases outside the gene matches. CDR3 sequence (DNA): TGTGCCAGCAGATTAGCGGGAGAGTACAATGAGCAGTTCTTC. Its translation is CASRLAGEYNEQFF. Full variable domain (remainder filled in from reference TRBV7-3 and TRBJ2-1): GAGVSQTPSNKVTEKGKYVELRCDPISGHTALYWYRQSLGQGPEFLIYFQGTGAADDSGLPNDRFFAVRPEGSVSTLKIQRTERGDSAVYLCASRLAGEYNEQFFGPGTRLTVL.

Comment on this clone: This sample includes further DNA sequences coding for the same CDR3. This chain connects TRBV15 to TRBJ1-4, with 8 bases matching TRBD1. The V and J ends lost 0 bases and 8 bases, in that order; junction bases with no gene match: 5. Germline V gives CDR1 LNHNV, CDR2 YYDKDF (reference sequence). There are 15 residues in the CDR3. CDR3 sequence (DNA): TGTGCCACCAGCAGAGATCCAGGGGGCAACGAAAAACTGTTTTTT. Protein sequence: CATSRDPGGNEKLFF. The whole variable domain, remainder taken from reference TRBV15 and TRBJ1-4, is DAMVIQNPRYQVTQFGKPVTLSCSQTLNHNVMYWYQQKSSQAPKLLFHYYDKDFNNEADTPDNFQSRRPNTSFCFLDIRSPGLGDTAMYLCATSRDPGGNEKLFFGSGTQLSVL.

V is TRBV28 and J is TRBJ1-2, with 7 bases fitting TRBD1. Germline trimming cut 2 bases from V and 8 bases from J; bases unmatched to any gene: 11. The CDR3 length is 15 residues. Looked up from germline, CDR1 is MDHEN and CDR2 is SYDVKM. Here the CDR3 DNA reads TGTGCCAGCAGTTTACTTGACAGGGAGCTGTTGGGCTACACCTTC. Protein sequence: CASSLLDRELLGYTF.

The gene calls are TRBV6-5 and TRBJ2-7, with 7 positions matching TRBD2. With 7 bases clipped from V and 3 bases from J, the junction kept 12 bases outside the gene matches. The CDR3 runs 15 residues. Germline V gene sequence: CDR1 MNHEY, CDR2 SVGAGI. Here the CDR3 reads CASTQRSREIYEQYF. Written as DNA, the CDR3 is TGTGCCAGCACACAACGATCGCGGGAGATCTACGAGCAGTACTTC.

The V call is TRBV27, the J call TRBJ2-7, with D hard to call. Germline V gene lookup returns CDR1 MNHEY and CDR2 SMNVEV (reference sequence). The CDR3 totals 16 residues. V gave up 0 bases and J gave up 2 bases, with 14 bases separating them. In DNA form, the CDR3 reads TGTGCCAGCAGTTTATCGATAAGGTGGCGGACCTACGAGCAGTACTTC. Protein: CASSLSIRWRTYEQYF.

The J gene is TRBJ1-1, the V gene TRBV9; D possibly corresponds to TRBD1 (5 bases). CDR1 is SGDLS and CDR2 is YYNGEE in the germline V gene. This CDR3 contains 15 residues. V was trimmed by 0 bases and J by 3 bases, leaving 12 bases between them. The CDR3 nucleotides are TGTGCCAGCAGCGTAGGCGCAGGGAGGTACACTGAAGCTTTCTTT. Translating gives CASSVGAGRYTEAFF. Combining the CDR3 with reference TRBV9 and TRBJ1-1 gives the whole variable domain DSGVTQTPKHLITATGQRVTLRCSPRSGDLSVYWYQQSLDQGLQFLIQYYNGEERAKGNILERFSAQQFPDLHSELNLSSLELGDSALYFCASSVGAGRYTEAFFGQGTRLTVV.

The chain is built from TRBV19 and TRBJ1-2; D not resolved. Germline V gene data show CDR1 as LNHDA and CDR2 as SQIVND (reference sequence). Deletions cut 7 bases from V and 1 base from J, with 16 bases between. The CDR3 is made up of 15 amino acids. The CDR3 DNA reads as TGTGCCAGTATCCCCAGTGCAGGAAGTAACTATGGCTACACCTTC. It specifies CASIPSAGSNYGYTF.

This chain uses TRBV5-6 with TRBJ1-1; D is unclear. The CDR3 is made up of 13 amino acids. Looked up from germline, CDR1 is SGHDT and CDR2 is YYEEEE. The germline V and J ends were trimmed by 7 bases and 6 bases, with 16 bases remaining between them. In DNA form, the CDR3 reads TGTGCCAGCCGTCGCGGGGTCCGGCCTGAAGCTTTCTTT. This encodes CASRRGVRPEAFF. The full variable domain, rest sourced from reference TRBV5-6 and TRBJ1-1, is DAGVTQSPTHLIKTRGQQVTLRCSPKSGHDTVSWYQQALGQGPQFIFQYYEEEERQRGNFPDRFSGHQFPNYSSELNVNALLLGDSALYLCASRRGVRPEAFFGQGTRLTVV.

This clone was seen once. This rearrangement joins TRBV11-2 to TRBJ2-1, with D perhaps TRBD1 (5 bases). The CDR3 spans 15 residues. Germline V gene sequence: CDR1 SGHAT, CDR2 FQNNGV. V lost 5 bases and J lost 0, with 11 bases in between. CDR3 sequence: CASSIRVASYNEQFF. The CDR3, as DNA: TGTGCCAGCAGCATCAGGGTGGCCTCCTACAATGAGCAGTTCTTC.

This clone was seen once. The rearrangement uses TRBV4-2 and TRBJ1-2, with 11 bases lining up with TRBD1. Germline assignment: CDR1 LGHNA and CDR2 YNFKEQ. J was trimmed by 6 bases and V by 5 bases; bases with no gene match: 8. The CDR3 runs to 15 residues. The CDR3 DNA reads TGTGCCAGCAGCTACTTGGGACAGGGGGAGAATGGCTACACCTTC. This codes for CASSYLGQGENGYTF.

A remark on this clone: This specimen includes other DNA sequences encoding the same CDR3. The chain joins TRBV2 to TRBJ2-2; 7 bases fit TRBD2. The CDR3 is 13 amino acids. In germline, CDR1 is SNHLY, CDR2 FYNNEI. The J segment lost 7 bases and the V segment lost 3 bases, leaving 2 bases of the junction unmatched. The CDR3 loop reads CASSEGGVGELFF. The CDR3 DNA follows: TGTGCCAGCAGTGAGGGGGGGGTCGGGGAGCTGTTTTTT.

The rearrangement links TRBV18 to TRBJ2-7; maybe TRBD1 (7 bases). Trimming shortened V by 3 bases and J by 5 bases, and 14 bases separated the two germline ends. CDR1 and CDR2 (germline): KGHSH, LQKENI. This CDR3 region has 14 residues. The CDR3 here is CASSPFRGANEQYF. CDR3 in DNA: TGTGCCAGCTCACCGTTCAGGGGGGCCAACGAGCAGTACTTC.

The V call is TRBV9, the J call TRBJ1-3; D gene uncertain. The CDR3 runs to 15 residues. Per germline, CDR1 SGDLS and CDR2 YYNGEE. The germline V and J ends were trimmed by 1 base and 4 bases, with 12 bases remaining between them. The CDR3 here is CASSVSSGNGNTIYF. In DNA form, the CDR3 reads TGTGCCAGCAGCGTAAGTTCGGGGAACGGAAACACCATATATTTT.

The chain joins TRBV28 to TRBJ1-2, with TRBD1 matching 10 bases. V shed 2 bases, J shed 4 bases, and the junction held 4 bases outside the gene matches. Germline V CDR1 and CDR2: MDHEN, SYDVKM. The CDR3 runs to 15 residues. As DNA, the CDR3 is TGTGCCAGCAGTTTACCCGGGACAGGGGTCTATGGCTACACCTTC. Translating gives CASSLPGTGVYGYTF.

The V gene is TRBV6-4, the J gene TRBJ1-2; D perhaps matches TRBD1 (5 bases). V was clipped by 8 bases and J by 4 bases, with 14 bases between them. CDR1 and CDR2 from the germline V gene are MRHNA and SNTAGT. This CDR3 spans 13 amino acids. The chain's CDR3 is CASDAGTSYGYTF. The CDR3 DNA sequence: TGTGCCAGCGACGCCGGGACTAGCTATGGCTACACCTTC.